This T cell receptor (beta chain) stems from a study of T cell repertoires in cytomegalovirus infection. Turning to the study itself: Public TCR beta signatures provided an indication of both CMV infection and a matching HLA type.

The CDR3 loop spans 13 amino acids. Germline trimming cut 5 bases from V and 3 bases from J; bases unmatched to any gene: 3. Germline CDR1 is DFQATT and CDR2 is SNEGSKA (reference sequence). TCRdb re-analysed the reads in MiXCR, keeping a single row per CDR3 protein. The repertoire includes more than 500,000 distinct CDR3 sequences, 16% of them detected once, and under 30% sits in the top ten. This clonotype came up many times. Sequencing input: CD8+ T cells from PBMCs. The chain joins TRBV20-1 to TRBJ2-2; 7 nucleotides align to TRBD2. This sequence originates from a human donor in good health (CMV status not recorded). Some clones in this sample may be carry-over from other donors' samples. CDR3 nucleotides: TGCAGTGCTCGCGGGAGTGACACCGGGGAGCTGTTTTTT. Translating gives CSARGSDTGELFF.